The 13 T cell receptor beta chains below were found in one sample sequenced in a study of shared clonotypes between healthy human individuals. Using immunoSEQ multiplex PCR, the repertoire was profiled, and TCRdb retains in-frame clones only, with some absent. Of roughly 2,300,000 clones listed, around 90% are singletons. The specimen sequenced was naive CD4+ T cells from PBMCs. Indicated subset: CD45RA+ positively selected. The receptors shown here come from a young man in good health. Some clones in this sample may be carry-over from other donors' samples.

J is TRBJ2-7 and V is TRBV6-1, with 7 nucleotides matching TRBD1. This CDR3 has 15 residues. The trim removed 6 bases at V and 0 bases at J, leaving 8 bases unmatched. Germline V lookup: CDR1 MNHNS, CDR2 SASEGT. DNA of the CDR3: TGTGCCAGCAGGGACAGGTCTGGGATCTCCTACGAGCAGTACTTC. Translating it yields CASRDRSGISYEQYF.

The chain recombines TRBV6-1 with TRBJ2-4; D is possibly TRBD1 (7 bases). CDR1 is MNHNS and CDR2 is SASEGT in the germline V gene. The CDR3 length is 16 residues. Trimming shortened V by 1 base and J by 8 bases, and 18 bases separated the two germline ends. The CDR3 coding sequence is TGTGCCAGCAGTGAAGAAATTGGAGGCAGGGGGGACATTCAGTACTTC. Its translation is CASSEEIGGRGDIQYF.

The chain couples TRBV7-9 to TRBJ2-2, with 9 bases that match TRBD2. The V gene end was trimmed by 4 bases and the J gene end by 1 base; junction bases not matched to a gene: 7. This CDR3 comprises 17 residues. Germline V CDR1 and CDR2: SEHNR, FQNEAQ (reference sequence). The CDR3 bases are TGTGCCAGCAGCTCACCCCTTAGCGGGAGGAACACCGGGGAGCTGTTTTTT. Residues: CASSSPLSGRNTGELFF.

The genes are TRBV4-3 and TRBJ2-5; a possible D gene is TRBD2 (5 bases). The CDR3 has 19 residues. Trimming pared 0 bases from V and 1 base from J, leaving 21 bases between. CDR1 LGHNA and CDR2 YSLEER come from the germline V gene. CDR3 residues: CASSQDWLGLSGGQETQYF. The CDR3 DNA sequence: TGCGCCAGCAGCCAAGATTGGTTAGGCCTAAGCGGAGGCCAAGAGACCCAGTACTTC.

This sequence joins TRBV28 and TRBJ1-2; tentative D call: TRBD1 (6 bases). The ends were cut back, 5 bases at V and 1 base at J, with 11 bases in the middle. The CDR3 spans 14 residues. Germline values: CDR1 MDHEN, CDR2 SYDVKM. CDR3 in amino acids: CASSAGQNNYGYTF. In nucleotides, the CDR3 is TGTGCCAGCAGTGCCGGACAGAATAACTATGGCTACACCTTC.

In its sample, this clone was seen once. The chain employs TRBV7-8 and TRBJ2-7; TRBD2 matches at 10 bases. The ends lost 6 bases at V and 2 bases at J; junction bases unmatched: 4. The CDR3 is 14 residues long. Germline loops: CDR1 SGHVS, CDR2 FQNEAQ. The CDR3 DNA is TGTGCCAGCAGGAGGACTAGCGGTACCTACGAGCAGTACTTC. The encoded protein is CASRRTSGTYEQYF.

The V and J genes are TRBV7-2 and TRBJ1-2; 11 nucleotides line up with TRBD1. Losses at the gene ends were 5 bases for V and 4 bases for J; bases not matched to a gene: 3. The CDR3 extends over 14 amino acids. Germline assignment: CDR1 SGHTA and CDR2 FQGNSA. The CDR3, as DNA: TGTGCCAGCAGCGAGGGACAGGGGGTCTATGGCTACACCTTC. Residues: CASSEGQGVYGYTF.

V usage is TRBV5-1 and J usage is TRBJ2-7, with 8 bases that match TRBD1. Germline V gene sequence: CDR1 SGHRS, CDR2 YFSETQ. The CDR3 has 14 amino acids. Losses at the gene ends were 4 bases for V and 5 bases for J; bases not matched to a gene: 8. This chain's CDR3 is CASSRTGGSNEQYF. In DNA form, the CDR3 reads TGCGCCAGCAGCCGTACAGGGGGGTCCAACGAGCAGTACTTC.

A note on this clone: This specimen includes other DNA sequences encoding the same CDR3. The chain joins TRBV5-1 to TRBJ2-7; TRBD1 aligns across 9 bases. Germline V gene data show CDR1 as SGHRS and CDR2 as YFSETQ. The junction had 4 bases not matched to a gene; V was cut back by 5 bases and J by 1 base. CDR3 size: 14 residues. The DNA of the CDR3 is TGCGCCAGCAGGACGGGACAGGGATCCTACGAGCAGTACTTC. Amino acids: CASRTGQGSYEQYF.

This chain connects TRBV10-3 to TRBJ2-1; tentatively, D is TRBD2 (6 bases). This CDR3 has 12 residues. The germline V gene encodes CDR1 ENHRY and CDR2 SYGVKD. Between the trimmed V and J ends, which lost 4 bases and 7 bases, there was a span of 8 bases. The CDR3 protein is CAISAGGNEQFF. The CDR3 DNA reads TGTGCCATCAGTGCTGGAGGGAATGAGCAGTTCTTC.

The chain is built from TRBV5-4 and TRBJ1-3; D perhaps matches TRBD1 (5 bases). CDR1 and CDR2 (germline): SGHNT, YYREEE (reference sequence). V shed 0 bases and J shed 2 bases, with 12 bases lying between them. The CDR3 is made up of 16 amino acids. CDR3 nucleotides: TGTGCCAGCAGCTTGGCCGGGGGTTATCCTGGAAACACCATATATTTT. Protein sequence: CASSLAGGYPGNTIYF.

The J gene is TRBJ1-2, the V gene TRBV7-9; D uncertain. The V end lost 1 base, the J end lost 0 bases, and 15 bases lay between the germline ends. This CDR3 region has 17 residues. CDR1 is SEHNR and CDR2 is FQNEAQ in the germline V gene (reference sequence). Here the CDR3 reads CASSLGATSGTNYGYTF. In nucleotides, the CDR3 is TGTGCCAGCAGCTTAGGTGCCACTTCTGGCACTAACTATGGCTACACCTTC.

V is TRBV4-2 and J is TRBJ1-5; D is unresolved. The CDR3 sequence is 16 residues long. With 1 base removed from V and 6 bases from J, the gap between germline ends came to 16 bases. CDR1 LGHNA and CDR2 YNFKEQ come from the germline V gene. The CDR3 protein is CASSQVVGRSGQPQHF. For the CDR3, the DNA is TGTGCCAGCAGCCAAGTCGTCGGCAGGTCAGGTCAGCCCCAGCATTTT.